The next 28 T cell receptor beta chains were all read from a single sample in a study of blood T cell repertoires in COVID-19. The assay was immunoSEQ multiplex PCR, and TCRdb's table has in-frame clones only and misses some. The repertoire holds about 200,000 clones, with roughly 82% as singletons. Sample: peripheral blood. All receptors come from a human donor in a cohort sampled during active COVID-19.

The rearrangement uses TRBV5-1 and TRBJ1-4; D is possibly TRBD1 (5 bases). Germline V gene data show CDR1 as SGHRS and CDR2 as YFSETQ. The CDR3 sequence is 14 residues long. The germline V and J ends were trimmed by 5 bases and 1 base, with 9 bases remaining between them. This CDR3 is CASRSTGTNEKLFF. In DNA form, the CDR3 reads TGCGCCAGCAGATCTACAGGAACTAATGAAAAACTGTTTTTT.

V and J are TRBV5-5 and TRBJ2-7; D is perhaps TRBD2 (5 bases). Germline lookup yields CDR1 SGHKS and CDR2 YYEKEE (reference sequence). This CDR3 spans 15 amino acids. Deletions cut 0 bases from V and 2 bases from J, with 12 bases between. CDR3 protein: CASSLGLALTYEQYF. In nucleotides, the CDR3 is TGTGCCAGCAGCTTGGGGCTAGCTCTAACCTACGAGCAGTACTTC.

J is TRBJ1-2 and V is TRBV29-1; D is unresolved. V was clipped by 6 bases and J by 0 bases, with 8 bases between them. This CDR3 is built from 12 residues. Germline CDR1 SQVTM, CDR2 ANQGSEA. CDR3 DNA: TGCAGCGTGGCGGATCCTAACTATGGCTACACCTTC. This encodes CSVADPNYGYTF. Drawing the rest from reference TRBV29-1 and TRBJ1-2, the complete variable domain is SAVISQKPSRDICQRGTSLTIQCQVDSQVTMMFWYRQQPGQSLTLIATANQGSEATYESGFVIDKFPISRPNLTFSTLTVSNMSPEDSSIYLCSVADPNYGYTFGSGTRLTVV.

The chain employs TRBV3-1 (or the pseudogene TRBV3-2) and TRBJ2-2; 9 nucleotides align to TRBD1. Looked up from germline, CDR1 is LGHDT and CDR2 is YNNKEL (reference sequence). V was pared by 2 bases and J by 3 bases, with 4 bases of the junction left unmatched. CDR3 length equals 16 residues. CDR3 protein: CASSQPGTGYTGELFF. The CDR3 DNA follows: TGTGCCAGCAGCCAACCCGGGACAGGGTACACCGGGGAGCTGTTTTTT.

V gene TRBV7-9 combines with J gene TRBJ2-3; TRBD2 is a possible D gene (5 bases). Germline V gene lookup returns CDR1 SEHNR and CDR2 FQNEAQ (reference sequence). CDR3 length: 13 residues. Between the trimmed V and J ends, which lost 3 bases and 8 bases, there was a span of 12 bases. Written as DNA, the CDR3 is TGTGCCAGCAGCTTCGAGGGATTCAGTACGCAGTATTTT. Translated, it gives CASSFEGFSTQYF.

The chain couples TRBV29-1 to TRBJ2-5; D possibly corresponds to TRBD2 (6 bases). CDR3 size: 16 residues. In germline, CDR1 is SQVTM, CDR2 ANQGSEA. The V and J ends lost 0 bases and 5 bases respectively, with 19 bases between them. This CDR3 reads CSVEDLAPLAWETQYF. Here the CDR3 DNA reads TGCAGCGTTGAAGATTTGGCCCCCCTAGCGTGGGAGACCCAGTACTTC.

This sequence joins TRBV19 and TRBJ2-7; possible D gene TRBD1, 6 bases. The CDR3 covers 14 residues. Germline loops: CDR1 LNHDA, CDR2 SQIVND (reference sequence). With 3 bases removed from V and 1 base from J, the gap between germline ends came to 10 bases. The CDR3: CASSIRGSSYEQYF. In DNA form, the CDR3 reads TGTGCCAGTAGTATCAGGGGATCATCCTACGAGCAGTACTTC.

The CDR3, as DNA: TGTGCCATCAGGGGTACTAGCGGGAGGCCCAATGAGCAGTTCTTC. It is translated as CAIRGTSGRPNEQFF. The chain couples TRBV10-3 to TRBJ2-1; 12 bases map to TRBD2. V lost 6 bases and J lost 6; bases outside the gene matches: 6. CDR3 length: 15 amino acids. Germline loops: CDR1 ENHRY, CDR2 SYGVKD.

The chain is built from TRBV14 and TRBJ2-2; 10 bases are shared with TRBD1. V dropped 4 bases and J dropped 3; count of bases not matched to a gene: 5. This CDR3 spans 16 amino acids. Germline-derived CDR1 and CDR2 are SGHDN and FVKESK. In nucleotides, the CDR3 is TGTGCCAGCAGCCCCAGACAGGGGGCGCACACCGGGGAGCTGTTTTTT. Amino acid sequence: CASSPRQGAHTGELFF.

In DNA form, the CDR3 reads TGTGCCAGCAGCTCCGGGACAGGGTACGAGACCCAGTACTTC. Encoded protein: CASSSGTGYETQYF. The rearrangement links TRBV7-9 to TRBJ2-5; 9 nucleotides align to TRBD1. Per germline, CDR1 SEHNR and CDR2 FQNEAQ (reference sequence). J gave up 5 bases and V 4 bases, and 5 bases lay outside the gene matches. The CDR3 extends over 14 amino acids.

J is TRBJ2-3 and V is TRBV7-2, with 12 nucleotides matching TRBD2. The germline V gene has CDR1 SGHTA and CDR2 FQGNSA. The CDR3 runs 18 residues. The J segment lost 3 bases and the V segment lost 3 bases, leaving 10 bases of the junction unmatched. The CDR3 region is CASSFALLTSGRTDTQYF. CDR3 coding DNA: TGTGCCAGCAGCTTCGCCTTATTGACTAGCGGGAGAACAGATACGCAGTATTTT.

The genes are TRBV10-1 and TRBJ2-3; D not resolved. The CDR3 has 13 amino acids. The V end was cut by 2 bases, the J end by 3 bases, with 6 bases between. Germline CDR1 reads WNHNN; CDR2 reads SYGVQD (reference sequence). CDR3 sequence reads: CASSEVATDTQYF. DNA of the CDR3: TGCGCCAGCAGTGAGGTGGCTACAGATACGCAGTATTTT.

This chain connects TRBV5-3 to TRBJ1-6; 8 nucleotides align to TRBD1. TRBV5-3 falls under the ORF class, with uncertain function. This CDR3 is built from 16 residues. V gave up 4 bases and J gave up 10 bases; unmatched junction bases: 13. DNA for the CDR3: TGTGCCAGAAGCCCTATTAAGGACAGGGTGGGATCACCCCTCCACTTT. Translation gives CARSPIKDRVGSPLHF.

This clone was counted a few times. This chain joins TRBV6-1 and TRBJ1-5, with D tentatively TRBD1 (5 bases). V lost 0 bases, J lost 7 bases, and 13 bases lay in between. The germline gives CDR1 MNHNS, CDR2 SASEGT. This CDR3 has 15 residues. DNA for the CDR3: TGTGCCAGCAGTGAAGCGGGGGGGATCGGCCAGCCCCAGCATTTT. This sequence encodes CASSEAGGIGQPQHF.

V and J are TRBV19 and TRBJ2-7, with D perhaps TRBD2 (6 bases). V dropped 7 bases and J dropped 3 bases, with 13 bases sitting between them. CDR1 and CDR2 from the germline V gene are LNHDA and SQIVND (reference sequence). The CDR3 extends over 13 amino acids. CDR3 sequence (DNA): TGTGCCAGTACCCCCTCGGGAGACTACGAGCAGTACTTC. Its protein is CASTPSGDYEQYF.

Concerning this clone: The identical CDR3 is also encoded by other nucleotide sequences in the sample. V is TRBV28 and J is TRBJ2-7; 8 bases line up with TRBD2. The CDR3 consists of 14 residues. The V gene end was trimmed by 1 base and the J gene end by 3 bases; junction bases not matched to a gene: 2. CDR1 is MDHEN and CDR2 is SYDVKM in the germline V gene. This CDR3 is CASSLSGRGYEQYF. The CDR3 DNA reads as TGTGCCAGCAGTTTATCCGGGAGGGGCTACGAGCAGTACTTC.

V usage is TRBV2 and J usage is TRBJ1-2; D unresolved. In germline, CDR1 is SNHLY, CDR2 FYNNEI. This CDR3 contains 13 residues. Trimming took 6 bases from V and 0 from J, leaving 8 bases between them. CDR3 in amino acids: CASSLEPNYGYTF. The CDR3 coding sequence is TGTGCCAGCAGCCTCGAGCCTAACTATGGCTACACCTTC.

The V and J genes are TRBV12-3 or TRBV12-4 and TRBJ1-3; no clear D gene. V shed 6 bases and J shed 6 bases, with 6 bases lying between them. This CDR3 comprises 11 residues. CDR3 DNA sequence: TGTGCCAGCAGGACTGCAAACACCATATATTTT. Its protein product is CASRTANTIYF.

The J gene is TRBJ2-1, the V gene TRBV6-6; TRBD2 agrees at 9 bases. The junction had 8 bases not matched to a gene; V was cut back by 5 bases and J by 0 bases. This CDR3 contains 17 residues. Germline V lookup: CDR1 MNHNY, CDR2 SVGAGI (reference sequence). The CDR3 DNA reads TGTGCCAGCAGTCAAATTAGCGGGAGTTACTCCTACAATGAGCAGTTCTTC. As protein: CASSQISGSYSYNEQFF.

This clone showed up just once. This chain links TRBV15 with TRBJ1-5; D might be TRBD1 (5 bases). The ends were cut back, 1 base at V and 7 bases at J, with 14 bases in the middle. Germline CDR1 LNHNV, CDR2 YYDKDF (reference sequence). The CDR3 is made up of 15 amino acids. The chain's CDR3 is CATSRVLQGGQPQHF. In DNA form, the CDR3 reads TGTGCCACCAGCAGAGTCTTGCAGGGTGGACAGCCCCAGCATTTT.

This chain joins TRBV6-2 or TRBV6-3 and TRBJ2-3; weak D call: TRBD1 (6 bases). From germline, CDR1 is MNHEY and CDR2 SVGEGT. Trimming pared 5 bases from V and 0 bases from J, leaving 9 bases between. This CDR3 has 14 residues. As DNA, the CDR3 is TGTGCCAGCAGTAAACAGGGAAGCACAGATACGCAGTATTTT. This sequence encodes CASSKQGSTDTQYF.

This chain uses TRBV28 with TRBJ2-1, with TRBD2 matching over 9 bases. V dropped 5 bases and J dropped 4; count of bases not matched to a gene: 9. The CDR3 has 16 amino acids. Germline-derived CDR1 and CDR2 are MDHEN and SYDVKM. CDR3: CASSRLLAGKYNEQFF. CDR3 nucleotide sequence: TGTGCCAGCAGTCGTTTGCTAGCGGGGAAATACAATGAGCAGTTCTTC. The complete variable domain, with remaining parts taken from reference TRBV28 and TRBJ2-1, reads DVKVTQSSRYLVKRTGEKVFLECVQDMDHENMFWYRQDPGLGLRLIYFSYDVKMKEKGDIPEGYSVSREKKERFSLILESASTNQTSMYLCASSRLLAGKYNEQFFGPGTRLTVL.

This rearrangement joins TRBV15 to TRBJ2-5, with D possibly TRBD1 on 6 matching bases. Germline values: CDR1 LNHNV, CDR2 YYDKDF (reference sequence). The CDR3 spans 15 residues. With 1 base removed from V and 0 bases from J, the gap between germline ends came to 9 bases. As DNA, the CDR3 is TGTGCCACCAGCAGAGGAAGGGGGTACCAAGAGACCCAGTACTTC. Translation gives CATSRGRGYQETQYF.

The chain couples TRBV6-5 to TRBJ2-3; 12 nucleotides agree with TRBD2. Germline assignment: CDR1 MNHEY and CDR2 SVGAGI. CDR3 length: 14 residues. V dropped 7 bases and J dropped 6; count of bases not matched to a gene: 5. CDR3 nucleotides: TGTGCCAGCATGACTAGCGGGAGACCCGATACGCAGTATTTT. Translating it yields CASMTSGRPDTQYF.

The V and J genes are TRBV27 and TRBJ1-5; D remains unclear. This CDR3 is built from 15 residues. From germline, CDR1 is MNHEY and CDR2 SMNVEV (reference sequence). V lost 6 bases, J lost 0 bases, and 12 bases lay in between. This chain's CDR3 is CASRNSRGSNQPQHF. The CDR3 DNA reads TGTGCCAGCAGAAATTCCCGGGGTAGCAATCAGCCCCAGCATTTT.

The chain is built from TRBV28 and TRBJ1-1, with TRBD1 identical over 9 bases. The V gene end was trimmed by 3 bases and the J gene end by 7 bases; junction bases not matched to a gene: 6. In germline, CDR1 is MDHEN, CDR2 SYDVKM. The length of the CDR3 is 14 residues. The CDR3 DNA reads TGTGCCAGCAGTTTTTGGGGACAGGGTGATGAAGCTTTCTTT. This codes for CASSFWGQGDEAFF.

This clone was seen a few times. The chain is built from TRBV28 and TRBJ2-2; 7 bases match TRBD1. With 6 bases clipped from V and 4 bases from J, the junction kept 8 bases outside the gene matches. The CDR3 sequence is 15 residues long. Germline lookup yields CDR1 MDHEN and CDR2 SYDVKM. The DNA of the CDR3 is TGTGCCAGCAGGTCCGGGACAGCATTCACCGGGGAGCTGTTTTTT. Protein sequence: CASRSGTAFTGELFF.

The chain joins TRBV7-8 to TRBJ1-1; 7 nucleotides agree with TRBD1. With 5 bases clipped from V and 5 bases from J, the junction kept 14 bases outside the gene matches. The CDR3 loop spans 16 amino acids. The germline V gene encodes CDR1 SGHVS and CDR2 FQNEAQ. CDR3 in amino acids: CASSPNRGEKGTEAFF. The CDR3 region has the DNA TGTGCCAGCAGCCCGAACAGGGGCGAAAAGGGGACTGAAGCTTTCTTT. Complete variable domain (other parts from reference TRBV7-8 and TRBJ1-1): GAGVSQSPRYKVAKRGQDVALRCDPISGHVSLFWYQQALGQGPEFLTYFQNEAQLDKSGLPSDRFFAERPEGSVSTLKIQRTQQEDSAVYLCASSPNRGEKGTEAFFGQGTRLTVV.